Listed here are 12 T cell receptor beta chains from one sample, sequenced in a study of shared clonotypes between healthy human individuals. Sequencing used immunoSEQ multiplex PCR; TCRdb keeps in-frame clones, though not all of them. Of under 650,000 clones listed, almost 97% are singletons. Sequenced material: naive CD4+ T cells sorted from blood. Subset given: CD45RA+ positively selected. These receptor sequences come from a woman in her twenties or thirties in good health.

V is TRBV5-1 and J is TRBJ2-5; weak D call: TRBD2 (5 bases). The CDR3 contains 13 residues. Trimming cost V 4 bases and J 4 bases, with 11 bases left between them. The germline V gene encodes CDR1 SGHRS and CDR2 YFSETQ. Here the CDR3 reads CASSPEGAETQYF. The CDR3 nucleotides are TGCGCCAGCAGCCCCGAGGGCGCAGAGACCCAGTACTTC.

This clone has a single count. The V call is TRBV5-1, the J call TRBJ2-2; D is possibly TRBD1 or TRBD2 (5 bases each). V gave up 5 bases and J gave up 0 bases, with 8 bases separating them. Germline V gene lookup returns CDR1 SGHRS and CDR2 YFSETQ. The CDR3 has 14 amino acids. CDR3 protein: CASSQGANTGELFF. The CDR3, as DNA: TGCGCCAGCAGTCAGGGAGCGAACACCGGGGAGCTGTTTTTT.

This rearrangement joins TRBV30 to TRBJ2-5; possible D gene TRBD2, 6 bases. The V end lost 0 bases, the J end lost 10 bases, and 21 bases lay between the germline ends. The CDR3 extends over 15 amino acids. CDR1 and CDR2 (germline): GTSNPN, SVGIG (reference sequence). The CDR3 here is CAWSVTRGSGEVQYF. The CDR3, as DNA: TGTGCCTGGAGTGTAACGCGGGGATCTGGTGAGGTCCAGTACTTC.

The table lists this clone with a few counts. The same CDR3 can be traced to other DNA sequences in this sample. This chain uses TRBV28 with TRBJ1-2, with D unclear. Trimming cost V 2 bases and J 3 bases, with 4 bases left between them. The germline CDR1 and CDR2 sequences are MDHEN and SYDVKM. The CDR3 extends over 12 amino acids. Here the CDR3 reads CASSLRDYGYTF. CDR3 sequence (DNA): TGTGCCAGCAGTTTACGTGACTATGGCTACACCTTC.

On this clone: A junction end diverges from the germline sequence, so it may reflect a read error. This sequence joins TRBV7-9 and TRBJ2-7; 13 bases match TRBD2. Germline V gene data show CDR1 as SEHNR and CDR2 as FQNEAQ (reference sequence). The CDR3 runs 12 residues. Written as DNA, the CDR3 is TGTGCCAGCAGCGGACTAGCGGGAGAGGCGGACTTC. This translates into CASSGLAGEADF.

This clone has a single count. V and J are TRBV28 and TRBJ2-7; perhaps TRBD1 as D (6 bases). The V and J ends lost 6 bases and 3 bases respectively, with 21 bases between them. Looked up from germline, CDR1 is MDHEN and CDR2 is SYDVKM. CDR3 size: 16 residues. CDR3 protein: CASRQADRDKNYEQYF. CDR3 sequence (DNA): TGTGCCAGCAGGCAAGCCGACCGGGACAAAAACTACGAGCAGTACTTC.

This clone occurred once. This chain uses TRBV6-5 with TRBJ2-7; 9 nucleotides align to TRBD2. CDR1 is MNHEY, CDR2 SVGAGI, per germline. This CDR3 has 15 residues. The junction had 7 bases not matched to a gene; V was cut back by 7 bases and J by 0 bases. The CDR3, as DNA: TGTGCCAGCATGAGGCGGGAGGGAAGCTCCTACGAGCAGTACTTC. Translated, it gives CASMRREGSSYEQYF.

Details on this clone: The same CDR3 arises from other DNA sequences in this sample as well. The chain combines TRBV7-2 with TRBJ2-1; D not resolved. Germline-derived CDR1 and CDR2 are SGHTA and FQGNSA. V lost 1 base and J 0 bases, leaving 7 bases between the germline ends. CDR3 length: 15 amino acids. CDR3 DNA sequence: TGTGCCAGCAGCTTAGTACGGAGCTCCTACAATGAGCAGTTCTTC. Encoded protein: CASSLVRSSYNEQFF. The full variable domain, its missing parts supplied by reference TRBV7-2 and TRBJ2-1, is GAGVSQSPSNKVTEKGKDVELRCDPISGHTALYWYRQSLGQGLEFLIYFQGNSAPDKSGLPSDRFSAERTGGSVSTLTIQRTQQEDSAVYLCASSLVRSSYNEQFFGPGTRLTVL.

The V call is TRBV7-3, the J call TRBJ2-2; 14 nucleotides match TRBD2. The junction had 14 bases not matched to a gene; V was cut back by 5 bases and J by 6 bases. The V gene's germline CDR1 is SGHTA and CDR2 FQGTGA. The CDR3 sequence is 19 residues long. CDR3 bases: TGTGCCAGCAGCCCGAGACCTGGGACTAGCGGGGGTTATTCCGGGGAGCTGTTTTTT. Encoded protein: CASSPRPGTSGGYSGELFF.

This chain connects TRBV28 to TRBJ1-2; D gene uncertain. V lost 3 bases to trimming and J lost 7 bases, with 12 bases between them. CDR1 and CDR2 (germline): MDHEN, SYDVKM. This CDR3 has 13 residues. This CDR3 reads CASSLESGRGYTF. For the CDR3, the DNA is TGTGCCAGCAGTTTGGAGTCCGGACGTGGCTACACCTTC.

This clone was detected once. The J gene is TRBJ1-5, the V gene TRBV10-2, with D unresolved. Trimming cost V 4 bases and J 0 bases, with 7 bases left between them. Germline loops: CDR1 WSHSY, CDR2 SAAADI. The CDR3 loop spans 14 amino acids. CDR3 protein: CASSVTDSNQPQHF. In DNA, the CDR3 is TGCGCCAGCAGTGTAACGGATAGCAATCAGCCCCAGCATTTT.

The V and J genes are TRBV28 and TRBJ1-2; D unresolved. Germline CDR1 MDHEN, CDR2 SYDVKM. This CDR3 is built from 14 residues. V lost 7 bases and J lost 4, with 16 bases in between. The CDR3 sequence is CASTPVGAPYGYTF. CDR3 nucleotides: TGTGCCAGCACCCCTGTGGGCGCTCCCTATGGCTACACCTTC.